This T cell receptor beta chain emerged from a study of OX40 agonist ivuxolimab in advanced cancers. About the full investigation: Ivuxolimab was an agonistic, fully human IgG2 monoclonal antibody directed against OX40 (CD134), a costimulatory receptor. Intravenous ivuxolimab was administered to patients every 2 weeks at six dose levels: 0.01, 0.1, 0.3, 1.5, 3 and 10 mg/kg. Of the 50 or so patients in dose escalation, around 20 had hepatocellular carcinoma, some 15 had melanoma, 9 had renal cell carcinoma and 9 had head and neck cancer. A male proportion of approximately 83% and a mean age of around 60 years, ranging from roughly 20 to 80, were recorded for the dose-escalation cohort. Patients were allowed to have had prior anti-PD-1, anti-PD-L1 or anti-CTLA-4 therapy, and roughly 40% of the dose-escalation patients had previously received checkpoint inhibitors. Partial responses occurred in three dose-escalation patients: two with cutaneous melanoma and one with hepatocellular carcinoma. The purpose of peripheral TCRbeta sequencing was to test whether ivuxolimab changed TCR sequence diversity and led to clonal T-cell expansion. The monotherapy dose-escalation portion (N = 52 patients) of the phase I ivuxolimab trial is reported in the paper. Findings and caveats that apply to the study as a whole: After ivuxolimab, more expanded clones were found on average in CD8+ T cells than in CD4+ T cells. In the 0.1-3.0 mg/kg groups, partial responders were among the patients with the lowest normalized peripheral clonal expansion, particularly in CD8+ T cells. Low levels of normalized T-cell clonal expansion were also seen in some patients who did not respond. The antigen specificity of the peripheral T cells that underwent clonal expansion was not determined. At doses of 0.1 to 3.0 mg/kg, clonal expansion of both CD4+ and CD8+ T cells in blood was seen between baseline and week 6.

Inclusive of the bounding cysteine and phenylalanine, the CDR3 is 17 residues long. The sequence is cut down to CDR3 DNA, 51 bases in frame from base 1. The germline V gene encodes CDR1 SGDLS and CDR2 YYNGEE. V is cut back by 3 bases and J by 4 bases, with 12 bases in the junction unmatched. Patients with a history of autoimmune disease or receiving systemic immunosuppression were excluded from the trial. In every dose cohort, peripheral blood was drawn for TCR sequencing at baseline, cycle 4 day 1, and cycle 7 day 1. The samples were drawn from a first-in-human, open-label, multicenter phase I dose-escalation trial of ivuxolimab. Adults with locally advanced or metastatic head and neck squamous cell, hepatocellular, melanoma or renal cell carcinoma were enrolled in the trial. CD4+ and CD8+ T cells were sorted separately from peripheral blood before TCR sequencing. Details on this clone: Its recognized antigen is unknown. No qualities accompany the bases; no much larger clone lies one base away.

Genomic DNA was extracted from sorted cells for sequencing of the TCRbeta CDR3 region. The immunoSEQ Assay was used to sequence the TCRbeta CDR3 regions. TCRdb retrieved this table from immuneACCESS and kept in-frame rearrangements only. Not all clones are present; in checked studies, unresolved V genes account for under half, and no reason is known for the remainder. For this sample the table gives about 66,000 clones, of which around 81% were detected only once. The biggest ten clones account for 3.5% to 4.5% of the sample. The sequences come from CD4+ or CD8+ T cells sorted from blood, collected in a trial of the OX40 agonist ivuxolimab. The receptor comes from an adult with an advanced solid tumor such as melanoma, head and neck, liver or kidney cancer. The chain is encoded by TRBV9 joined to TRBJ1-1; TRBD1 lines up with 10 middle nucleotides. The nucleotides read TGTGCCAGCAGCGAAACGATGACAGGGGGCCGGGGCACTGAAGCTTTCTTT. Its translation reads: CASSETMTGGRGTEAFF.